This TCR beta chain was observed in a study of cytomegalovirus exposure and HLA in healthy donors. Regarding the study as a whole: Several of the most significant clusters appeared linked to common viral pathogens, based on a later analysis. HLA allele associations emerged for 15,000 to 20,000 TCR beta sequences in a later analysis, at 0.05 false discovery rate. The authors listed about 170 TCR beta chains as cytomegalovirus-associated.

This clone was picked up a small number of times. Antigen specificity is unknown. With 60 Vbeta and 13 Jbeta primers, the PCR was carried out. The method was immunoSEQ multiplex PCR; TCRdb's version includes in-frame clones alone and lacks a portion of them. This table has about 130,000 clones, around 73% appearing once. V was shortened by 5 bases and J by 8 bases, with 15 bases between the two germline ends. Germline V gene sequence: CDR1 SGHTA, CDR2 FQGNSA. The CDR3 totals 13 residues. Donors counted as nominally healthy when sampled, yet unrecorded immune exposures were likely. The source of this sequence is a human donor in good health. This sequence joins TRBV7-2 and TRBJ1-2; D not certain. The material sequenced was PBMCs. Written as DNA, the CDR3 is TGTGCCAGCAGCCCGGGCTCCCCGGGGGGCTACACCTTC. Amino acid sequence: CASSPGSPGGYTF.